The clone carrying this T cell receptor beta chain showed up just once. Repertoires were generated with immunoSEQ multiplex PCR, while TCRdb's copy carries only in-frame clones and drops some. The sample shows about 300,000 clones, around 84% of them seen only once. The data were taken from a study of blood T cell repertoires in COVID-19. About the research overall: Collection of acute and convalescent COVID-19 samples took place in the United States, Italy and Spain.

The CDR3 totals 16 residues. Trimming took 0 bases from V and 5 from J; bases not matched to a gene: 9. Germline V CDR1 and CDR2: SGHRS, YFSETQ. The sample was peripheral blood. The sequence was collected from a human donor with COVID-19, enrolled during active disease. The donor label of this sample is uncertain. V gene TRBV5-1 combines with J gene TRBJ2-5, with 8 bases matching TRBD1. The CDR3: CASSLAIGQGGETQYF. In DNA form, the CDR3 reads TGCGCCAGCAGCTTGGCCATAGGACAGGGCGGGGAGACCCAGTACTTC. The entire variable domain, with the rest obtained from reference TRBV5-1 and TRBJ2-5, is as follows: KAGVTQTPRYLIKTRGQQVTLSCSPISGHRSVSWYQQTPGQGLQFLFEYFSETQRNKGNFPGRFSGRQFSNSRSEMNVSTLELGDSALYLCASSLAIGQGGETQYFGPGTRLLVL.